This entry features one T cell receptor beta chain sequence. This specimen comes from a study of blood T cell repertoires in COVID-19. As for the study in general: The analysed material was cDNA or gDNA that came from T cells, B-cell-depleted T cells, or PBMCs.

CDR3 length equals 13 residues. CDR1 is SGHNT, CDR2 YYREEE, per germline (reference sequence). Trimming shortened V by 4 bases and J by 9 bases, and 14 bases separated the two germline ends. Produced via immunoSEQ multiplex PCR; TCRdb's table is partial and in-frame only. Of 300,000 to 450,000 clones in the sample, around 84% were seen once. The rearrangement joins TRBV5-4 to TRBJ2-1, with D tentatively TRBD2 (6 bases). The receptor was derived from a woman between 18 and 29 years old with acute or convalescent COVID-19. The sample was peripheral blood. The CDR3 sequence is CASSTGGFSEQFF. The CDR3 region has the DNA TGTGCCAGCAGCACCGGGGGATTTTCTGAGCAGTTCTTC.